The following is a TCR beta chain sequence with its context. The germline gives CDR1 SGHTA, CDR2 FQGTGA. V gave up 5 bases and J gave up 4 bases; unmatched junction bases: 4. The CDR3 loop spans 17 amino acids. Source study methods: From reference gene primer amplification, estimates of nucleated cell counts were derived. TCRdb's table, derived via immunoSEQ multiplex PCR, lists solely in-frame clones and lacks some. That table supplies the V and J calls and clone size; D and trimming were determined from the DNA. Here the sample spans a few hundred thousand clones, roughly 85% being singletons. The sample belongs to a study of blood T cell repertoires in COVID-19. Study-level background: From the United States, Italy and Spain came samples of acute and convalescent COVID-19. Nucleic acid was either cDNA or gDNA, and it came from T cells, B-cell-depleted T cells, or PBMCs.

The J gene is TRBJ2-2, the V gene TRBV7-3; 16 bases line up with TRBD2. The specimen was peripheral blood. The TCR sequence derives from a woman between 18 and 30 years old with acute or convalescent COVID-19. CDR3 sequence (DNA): TGTGCCAGCAGCCACGGGACTAGCGGGGGGGTCACCGGGGAGCTGTTTTTT. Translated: CASSHGTSGGVTGELFF.